This T cell receptor beta chain was recorded in a study of T cell repertoires in cytomegalovirus infection. The CDR3 consists of 16 residues. CDR1 and CDR2 (germline): SGHAT, FQNNGV. V lost 1 base to trimming and J lost 1 base, with 13 bases between them. TCRdb used MiXCR to reprocess the reads, holding one entry per CDR3 protein. The sample yields 350,000 to 500,000 distinct CDR3 sequences, approximately 33% seen once. The chain combines TRBV11-2 with TRBJ2-5; TRBD1 might be the D (6 bases). The clonotype comes from a human donor in good health (CMV status not recorded). Some clones in this sample may be carry-over from other donors' samples. Sample: PBMCs. CDR3 DNA: TGTGCCAGCAGCTTAGCAGGGGCCGCCCTCCAAGAGACCCAGTACTTC. Translating gives CASSLAGAALQETQYF. Together with reference TRBV11-2 and TRBJ2-5, the CDR3 gives the full variable domain: EAGVAQSPRYKIIEKRQSVAFWCNPISGHATLYWYQQILGQGPKLLIQFQNNGVVDDSQLPKDRFSAERLKGVDSTLKIQPAKLEDSAVYLCASSLAGAALQETQYFGPGTRLLVL.